This TCR beta chain comes out of a study of breast tumors, draining lymph nodes, adjacent tissues. The lymph nodes were axillary draining lymph nodes from breast cancer patients. The CDR3 extends over 14 amino acids. Germline values: CDR1 SQVTM, CDR2 ANQGSEA. The junction had 8 bases not matched to a gene; V was cut back by 7 bases and J by 8 bases. TCRdb re-called the multiplex PCR reads with MiXCR, one entry per CDR3 protein. The table shows approximately 88,000 distinct CDR3 sequences, with roughly 30% occurring only once. This clonotype occurred many times. The V gene is TRBV29-1, the J gene TRBJ2-1; TRBD2 agrees at 13 bases. This TCR was recovered from a female donor with breast cancer. Some clones in this sample may be carry-over from other donors' samples. Sequencing was performed on axillary lymph node tissue. The CDR3 loop is CSGGGTSGTYEQFF. CDR3 DNA sequence: TGCAGCGGAGGTGGGACTAGCGGGACCTATGAGCAGTTCTTC.